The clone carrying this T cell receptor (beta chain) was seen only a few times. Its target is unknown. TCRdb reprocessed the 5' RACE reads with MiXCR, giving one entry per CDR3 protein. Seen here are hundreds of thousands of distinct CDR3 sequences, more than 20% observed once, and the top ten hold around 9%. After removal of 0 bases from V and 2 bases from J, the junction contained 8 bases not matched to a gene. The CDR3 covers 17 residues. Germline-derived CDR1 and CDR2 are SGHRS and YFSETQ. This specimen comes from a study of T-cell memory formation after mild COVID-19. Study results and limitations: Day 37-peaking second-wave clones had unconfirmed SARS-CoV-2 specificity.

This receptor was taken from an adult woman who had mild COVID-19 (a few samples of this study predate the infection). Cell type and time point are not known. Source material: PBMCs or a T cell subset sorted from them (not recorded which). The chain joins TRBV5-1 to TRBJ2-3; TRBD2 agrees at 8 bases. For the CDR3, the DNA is TGCGCCAGCAGCTTGGCCGGAGTAGCGGGGTACACAGATACGCAGTATTTT. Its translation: CASSLAGVAGYTDTQYF.